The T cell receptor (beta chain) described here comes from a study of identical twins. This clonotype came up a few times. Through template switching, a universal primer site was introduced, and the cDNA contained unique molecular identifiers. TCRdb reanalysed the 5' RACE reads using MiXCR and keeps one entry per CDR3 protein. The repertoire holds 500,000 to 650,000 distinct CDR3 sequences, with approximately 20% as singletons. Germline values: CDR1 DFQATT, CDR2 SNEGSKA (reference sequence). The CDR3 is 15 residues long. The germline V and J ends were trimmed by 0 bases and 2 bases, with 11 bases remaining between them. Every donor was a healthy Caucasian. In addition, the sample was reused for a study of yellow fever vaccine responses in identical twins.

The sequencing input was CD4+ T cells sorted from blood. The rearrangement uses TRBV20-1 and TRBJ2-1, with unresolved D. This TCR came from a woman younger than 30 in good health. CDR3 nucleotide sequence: TGCAGTGCTAGAGATGAGGCTAGAACCTACAATGAGCAGTTCTTC. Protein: CSARDEARTYNEQFF.